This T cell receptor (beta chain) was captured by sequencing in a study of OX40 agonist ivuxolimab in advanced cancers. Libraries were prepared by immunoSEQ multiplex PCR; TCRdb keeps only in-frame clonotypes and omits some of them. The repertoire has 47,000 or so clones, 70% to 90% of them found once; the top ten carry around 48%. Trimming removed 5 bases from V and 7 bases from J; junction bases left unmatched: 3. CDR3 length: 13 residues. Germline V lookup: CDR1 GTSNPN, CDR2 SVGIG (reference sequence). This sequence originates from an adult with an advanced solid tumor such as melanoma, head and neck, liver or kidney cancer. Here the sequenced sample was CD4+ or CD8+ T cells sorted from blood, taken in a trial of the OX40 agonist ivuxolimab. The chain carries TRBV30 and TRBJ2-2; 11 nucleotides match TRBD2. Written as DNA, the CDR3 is TGTGCCTGGGGAGGACTAGCGGGCGGGGAGCTGTTTTTT. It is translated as CAWGGLAGGELFF.